This T cell receptor beta chain came from a study of memory CD4+ T cells and cytomegalovirus serostatus. The authors' processing: Out-of-frame sequences were removed, leaving 2,000,000 or so distinct TCRbeta sequences. Produced via immunoSEQ multiplex PCR; TCRdb's table is partial and in-frame only. V and J calls and clone size follow that table, whereas D and trimming were derived from the DNA. Here the sample spans about 27,000 clones, around 80% being singletons. Single viable CD3+CD4+CD8-CD45RO+ cells were sorted as the memory CD4+ T cells. Total CD4+ T cells were enriched by CD4 positive selection. The sequence came from an adult in good health and CMV-seronegative. Sequenced: memory CD4+ T cells from blood.

CDR3 amino acids: CASSSRTGLIQPQHF. In DNA form, the CDR3 reads TGTGCCAGCAGTTCCCGGACAGGGCTCATACAGCCCCAGCATTTT. V and J are TRBV6-6 and TRBJ1-5; 8 bases fit TRBD1. V shed 4 bases, J shed 7 bases, and the junction held 9 bases outside the gene matches. In germline, CDR1 is MNHNY, CDR2 SVGAGI (reference sequence). The CDR3 is 15 residues long.